This T cell receptor beta chain is from a study of blood T cell repertoires in COVID-19. Cohorts were determined from participant-reported clinical history. Generated by immunoSEQ multiplex PCR, the TCRdb table keeps only in-frame clones and is missing some. The data contain about 140,000 clones, about three quarters of them singletons. The germline V gene encodes CDR1 MNHNS and CDR2 SASEGT. There are 16 residues in the CDR3. Trimming left V 4 bases short and J 4 bases short, with 17 bases between. This clone was found a few times. The TCR sequence derives from a woman aged 45-65 years who had recovered from COVID-19. The specimen was PBMCs or T cells enriched from blood (not recorded which). The chain uses TRBV6-1 and TRBJ1-5, with D possibly being TRBD1 (5 bases). The CDR3 DNA follows: TGTGCCAGCAGTGGGGCAGGGTTCTTTGGGAATCAGCCCCAGCATTTT. The encoded protein is CASSGAGFFGNQPQHF.